This is a list of T cell receptor beta chains from one sample in a study of CDR3 diversity in severe acne. MiXCR was run by TCRdb on the PCR reads, yielding one entry per CDR3 protein. Altogether around 100,000 distinct CDR3 sequences are present, about half being singletons, with the ten largest covering under 15%. The sequenced sample consisted of blood. Receptors originate from a male donor with acne. Both conserved end residues are part of each CDR3. A D gene is named only where the DNA matches it firmly. The size of a clone is reported for some rows only, either as once, few or many, or as a class for expanded clones.

CDR3aa,CDR3nt,v_gene,abundance,j_gene,d_gene
CASSEAQGLAGAFYEQYF,TGTGCCAGCAGTGAAGCACAAGGACTAGCGGGAGCTTTCTACGAGCAGTACTTC,TRBV6-1,-,TRBJ2-7,TRBD2
CSASAGRINEQFF,TGCAGTGCCTCCGCGGGACGAATTAATGAGCAGTTCTTC,TRBV20-1,-,TRBJ2-1,-
CAISLDRSGNTIYF,TGTGCCATCAGTCTGGACCGCTCTGGAAACACCATATATTTT,TRBV10-3,-,TRBJ1-3,-
CASSQTRYTGELFF,TGTGCCAGCTCCCAGACCCGGTACACCGGGGAGCTGTTTTTT,TRBV18,many,TRBJ2-2,-
CARGTYNEQFF,TGTGCCAGGGGGACCTACAATGAGCAGTTCTTC,TRBV25-1,-,TRBJ2-1,-
CSVVIRGTPDTQYF,TGCAGCGTCGTCATCCGGGGAACACCAGATACGCAGTATTTT,TRBV29-1,-,TRBJ2-3,-
CASSLVTGRGETQYF,TGTGCCAGCAGCTTAGTGACAGGGAGGGGGGAGACCCAGTACTTC,TRBV7-2,many,TRBJ2-5,-
CASSLEAGSYEQYF,TGTGCCAGCAGCTTAGAAGCCGGATCCTACGAGCAGTACTTC,TRBV7-6,many,TRBJ2-7,-
CASSHGLLDTQYF,TGTGCCAGCAGCCATGGACTCCTCGATACGCAGTATTTT,TRBV7-6,medium-sized,TRBJ2-3,-
CASSSPGLLTGNTIYF,TGTGCCAGCAGCTCTCCTGGCCTCCTTACTGGAAACACCATATATTTT,TRBV5-4,many,TRBJ1-3,-
CASGGQGKAFF,TGTGCTAGTGGGGGACAGGGGAAAGCTTTCTTT,TRBV12-5,-,TRBJ1-1,TRBD1
CASRYGTGVYNEQFF,TGTGCCAGTAGATACGGGACAGGGGTTTACAATGAGCAGTTCTTC,TRBV19,-,TRBJ2-1,TRBD1
CASSSTGISTDTQYF,TGCGCCAGCAGCTCGACGGGAATTAGCACAGATACGCAGTATTTT,TRBV5-1,many,TRBJ2-3,-
CATSRGAVTTNEKLFF,TGTGCCACCAGCAGAGGGGCAGTCACAACTAATGAAAAACTGTTTTTT,TRBV15,-,TRBJ1-4,-
CASSVGPGNSYEQYF,TGTGCCAGCAGCGTAGGTCCAGGTAACTCCTACGAGCAGTACTTC,TRBV9,-,TRBJ2-7,-
CASSLSAGGGDEQYF,TGTGCTAGCAGCTTATCAGCGGGAGGTGGGGACGAGCAGTACTTC,TRBV7-6,-,TRBJ2-7,TRBD2
CASSFRGNQPQHF,TGTGCCAGTAGTTTCAGGGGGAATCAGCCCCAGCATTTT,TRBV19,-,TRBJ1-5,TRBD1
CASSVVSLGEAFF,TGTGCCAGCAGCGTAGTTTCCTTGGGTGAAGCTTTCTTT,TRBV9,-,TRBJ1-1,-
CASSGPGLAGAQETQYF,TGTGCCAGCAGTGGTCCGGGACTAGCGGGAGCGCAAGAGACCCAGTACTTC,TRBV6-4,-,TRBJ2-5,TRBD2
CASSSDRGPRQPQHF,TGCGCCAGCAGTTCGGACAGGGGGCCCCGGCAGCCCCAGCATTTT,TRBV7-8,once,TRBJ1-5,TRBD1
CASSSSNQGETQYF,TGTGCCAGCAGCTCCAGCAATCAGGGGGAGACCCAGTACTTC,TRBV11-2,few,TRBJ2-5,-
CASSSMGQGETQYF,TGTGCCAGCAGCTCAATGGGACAGGGGGAGACCCAGTACTTC,TRBV7-6,-,TRBJ2-5,TRBD1
CSVDGPGTGELFF,TGCAGCGTTGACGGACCGGGCACCGGGGAGCTGTTTTTT,TRBV29-1,-,TRBJ2-2,-
CSARREHQETQYF,TGCAGTGCTAGGCGGGAGCATCAAGAGACCCAGTACTTC,TRBV20-1,-,TRBJ2-5,TRBD2
CASSPRDSLPQPQHF,TGTGCCAGCTCACCACGCGACAGCCTGCCTCAGCCCCAGCATTTT,TRBV18,many,TRBJ1-5,-
CASSLAARGRWETQYF,TGTGCCAGCAGCTTGGCCGCCAGGGGGCGTTGGGAGACCCAGTACTTC,TRBV5-6,-,TRBJ2-5,TRBD1
CASSPGPGGELFF,TGTGCCAGCAGCCCCGGACCGGGGGGGGAGCTGTTTTTT,TRBV11-3,many,TRBJ2-2,-
CASSAGTSGRSYEQYF,TGTGCCAGCAGCGCCGGGACTAGCGGGAGATCCTACGAGCAGTACTTC,TRBV7-2,-,TRBJ2-7,TRBD2
CASSQEGLAGDDEQFF,TGTGCCAGCAGCCAAGAGGGACTAGCGGGAGACGATGAGCAGTTCTTC,TRBV3-2,few,TRBJ2-1,-
CASSQDLESTEAFF,TGTGCCAGCAGCCAAGATCTAGAGAGCACTGAAGCTTTCTTT,TRBV14,once,TRBJ1-1,-
CSVEDQGWNGYTF,TGCAGCGTTGAAGATCAGGGATGGAATGGCTACACCTTC,TRBV29-1,-,TRBJ1-2,-
CASSYLQGSNEKLFF,TGTGCCAGCAGTTACTTACAGGGATCTAATGAAAAACTGTTTTTT,TRBV6-6,-,TRBJ1-4,-
CASTPGNQPQHF,TGTGCCAGCACCCCCGGCAATCAGCCCCAGCATTTT,TRBV12-3/TRBV12-4,-,TRBJ1-5,-
CASSQGRQGNTYEQYF,TGTGCCAGCAGCCAAGGGAGACAGGGAAACACCTACGAGCAGTACTTC,TRBV4-2,-,TRBJ2-7,TRBD1
CASEIETSGNNEQFF,TGTGCCAGCGAGATTGAGACTAGCGGGAACAATGAGCAGTTCTTC,TRBV5-5,many,TRBJ2-1,TRBD2
CAIDPSGDYNEQFF,TGCGCCATCGATCCTAGCGGTGACTACAATGAGCAGTTCTTC,TRBV10-3,-,TRBJ2-1,TRBD2
CSARVLAGADTQYF,TGCAGTGCTAGAGTACTAGCGGGCGCAGATACGCAGTATTTT,TRBV20-1,-,TRBJ2-3,TRBD2
CATSPTGLTEAFF,TGTGCCACCAGTCCGACAGGGCTCACTGAAGCTTTCTTT,TRBV24-1,-,TRBJ1-1,TRBD1
CASSFWRGRNTGELFF,TGTGCCAGCAGCTTTTGGAGAGGACGTAACACCGGGGAGCTGTTTTTT,TRBV7-9,-,TRBJ2-2,-
CASREWVNTEAFF,TGTGCCAGCAGGGAATGGGTGAACACTGAAGCTTTCTTT,TRBV2,few,TRBJ1-1,-
CSARGLSYEQYF,TGCAGTGCTAGGGGCCTCTCCTACGAGCAGTACTTC,TRBV20-1,many,TRBJ2-7,-
CASSPGLAARSDNEQFF,TGTGCCAGCAGCCCGGGACTAGCGGCCAGGTCGGACAATGAGCAGTTCTTC,TRBV5-4,-,TRBJ2-1,TRBD2
CASTFRRYTGELFF,TGTGCCAGCACCTTCCGCCGGTACACCGGGGAGCTGTTTTTT,TRBV5-6,-,TRBJ2-2,-
CASSQVDGELFF,TGTGCCAGCAGCCAAGTTGACGGGGAGCTGTTTTTT,TRBV3-1,-,TRBJ2-2,-
CASSIRLRTSNTGELLF,TGTGCCAGTAGTATACGTCTGCGGACTTCGAACACCGGGGAGCTGCTTTTT,TRBV19,-,TRBJ2-2,-
CASSVGGRPEKLFF,TGTGCCAGCAGCGTAGGGGGCCGCCCGGAAAAACTGTTTTTT,TRBV9,-,TRBJ1-4,-
CASSHEGGRGSPLHF,TGTGCCAGCAGTCACGAGGGAGGACGAGGGTCACCCCTCCACTTT,TRBV9,many,TRBJ1-6,-
CSAGAGGAGNEQYF,TGCAGTGCTGGGGCCGGGGGTGCGGGGAACGAGCAGTACTTC,TRBV20-1,-,TRBJ2-7,-
CASSLIGAAMNTEAFF,TGTGCCAGCAGCTTGATTGGGGCAGCCATGAACACTGAAGCTTTCTTT,TRBV5-6,many,TRBJ1-1,-
CASSSLGRTDTQYF,TGTGCCAGCAGCTCTCTCGGCCGGACAGATACGCAGTATTTT,TRBV7-2,-,TRBJ2-3,-
CASREEASLQETQYF,TGTGCCAGCAGAGAAGAGGCAAGCCTCCAAGAGACCCAGTACTTC,TRBV2,-,TRBJ2-5,-
CASSYGGDYEQYF,TGTGCCAGCAGTTACGGTGGGGACTACGAGCAGTACTTC,TRBV11-2,-,TRBJ2-7,-